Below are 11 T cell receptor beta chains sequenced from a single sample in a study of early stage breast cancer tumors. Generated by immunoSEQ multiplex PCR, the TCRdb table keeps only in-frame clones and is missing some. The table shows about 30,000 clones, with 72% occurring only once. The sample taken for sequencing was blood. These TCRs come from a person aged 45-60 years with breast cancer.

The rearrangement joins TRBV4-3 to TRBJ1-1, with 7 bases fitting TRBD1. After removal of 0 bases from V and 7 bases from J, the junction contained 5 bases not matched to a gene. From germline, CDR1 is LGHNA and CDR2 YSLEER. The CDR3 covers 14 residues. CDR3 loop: CASSQDAGGIEAFF. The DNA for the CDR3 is TGCGCCAGCAGCCAAGACGCAGGGGGGATTGAAGCTTTCTTT.

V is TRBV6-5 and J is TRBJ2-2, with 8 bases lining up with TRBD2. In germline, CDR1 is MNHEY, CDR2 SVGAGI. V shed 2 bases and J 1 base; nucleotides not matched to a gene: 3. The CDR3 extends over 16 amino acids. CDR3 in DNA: TGTGCCAGCAGTTACGGGGCGGGAGGGAACACCGGGGAGCTGTTTTTT. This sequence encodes CASSYGAGGNTGELFF.

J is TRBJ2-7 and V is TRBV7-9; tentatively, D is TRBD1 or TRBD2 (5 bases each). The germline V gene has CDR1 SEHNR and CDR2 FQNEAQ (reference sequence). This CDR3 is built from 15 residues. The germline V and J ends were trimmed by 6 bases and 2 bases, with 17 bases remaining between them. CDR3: CASSSPRAGPYEQYF. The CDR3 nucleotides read TGTGCCAGCAGTTCCCCGCGGGCAGGGCCCTACGAGCAGTACTTC.

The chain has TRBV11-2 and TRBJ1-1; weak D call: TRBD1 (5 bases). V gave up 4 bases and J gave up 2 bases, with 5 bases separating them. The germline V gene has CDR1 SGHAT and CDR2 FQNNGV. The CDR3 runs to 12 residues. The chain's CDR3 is CASSWDNTEAFF. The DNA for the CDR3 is TGTGCCAGCAGCTGGGACAACACTGAAGCTTTCTTT. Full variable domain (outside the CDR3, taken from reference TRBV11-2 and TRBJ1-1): EAGVAQSPRYKIIEKRQSVAFWCNPISGHATLYWYQQILGQGPKLLIQFQNNGVVDDSQLPKDRFSAERLKGVDSTLKIQPAKLEDSAVYLCASSWDNTEAFFGQGTRLTVV.

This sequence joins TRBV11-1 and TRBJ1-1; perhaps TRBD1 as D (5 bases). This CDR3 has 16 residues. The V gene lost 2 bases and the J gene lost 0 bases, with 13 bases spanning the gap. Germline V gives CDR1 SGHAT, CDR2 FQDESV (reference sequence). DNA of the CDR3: TGTGCCAGCAGCTTACGGCCCGGGGGGGTGAACACTGAAGCTTTCTTT. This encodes CASSLRPGGVNTEAFF. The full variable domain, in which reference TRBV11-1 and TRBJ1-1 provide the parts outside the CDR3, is EAEVAQSPRYKITEKSQAVAFWCDPISGHATLYWYRQILGQGPELLVQFQDESVVDDSQLPKDRFSAERLKGVDSTLKIQPAELGDSAMYLCASSLRPGGVNTEAFFGQGTRLTVV.

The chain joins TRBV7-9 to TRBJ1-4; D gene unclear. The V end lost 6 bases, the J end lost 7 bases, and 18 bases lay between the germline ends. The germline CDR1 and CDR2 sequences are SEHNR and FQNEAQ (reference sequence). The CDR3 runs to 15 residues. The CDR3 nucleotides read TGTGCCAGCAGGGGCACGGAGCGTACCCCTGAAAAACTGTTTTTT. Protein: CASRGTERTPEKLFF. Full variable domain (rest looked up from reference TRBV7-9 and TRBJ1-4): DTGVSQNPRHKITKRGQNVTFRCDPISEHNRLYWYRQTLGQGPEFLTYFQNEAQLEKSRLLSDRFSAERPKGSFSTLEIQRTEQGDSAMYLCASRGTERTPEKLFFGSGTQLSVL.

For the CDR3, the DNA is TGTGCCAGCAGTCAAGGGGAATTTTATGGCTACACCTTC. Translated, it gives CASSQGEFYGYTF. J is TRBJ1-2 and V is TRBV2; D might be TRBD1 (5 bases). The germline V gene encodes CDR1 SNHLY and CDR2 FYNNEI. Trimming stripped 5 bases from V and 5 bases from J, with 12 bases between. The CDR3 is 13 amino acids.

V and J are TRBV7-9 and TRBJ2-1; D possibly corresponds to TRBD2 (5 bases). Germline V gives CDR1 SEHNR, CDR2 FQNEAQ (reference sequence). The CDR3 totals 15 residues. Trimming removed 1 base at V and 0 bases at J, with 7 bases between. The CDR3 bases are TGTGCCAGCAGCTTAGAAGGGAGCTCCTACAATGAGCAGTTCTTC. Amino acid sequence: CASSLEGSSYNEQFF.

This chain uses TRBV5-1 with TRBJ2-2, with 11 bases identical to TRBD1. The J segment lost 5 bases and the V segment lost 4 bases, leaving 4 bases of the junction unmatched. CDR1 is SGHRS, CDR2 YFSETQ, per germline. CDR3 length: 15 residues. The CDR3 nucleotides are TGCGCCAGCAGCGCCGGACAGGGGGCAACCGGGGAGCTGTTTTTT. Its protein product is CASSAGQGATGELFF.

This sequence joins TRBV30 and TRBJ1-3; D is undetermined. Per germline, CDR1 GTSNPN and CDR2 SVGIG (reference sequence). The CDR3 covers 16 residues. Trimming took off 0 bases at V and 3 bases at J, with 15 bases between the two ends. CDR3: CAWSVGGAGGGNTIYF. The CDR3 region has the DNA TGTGCCTGGAGTGTGGGTGGAGCAGGAGGTGGAAACACCATATATTTT.

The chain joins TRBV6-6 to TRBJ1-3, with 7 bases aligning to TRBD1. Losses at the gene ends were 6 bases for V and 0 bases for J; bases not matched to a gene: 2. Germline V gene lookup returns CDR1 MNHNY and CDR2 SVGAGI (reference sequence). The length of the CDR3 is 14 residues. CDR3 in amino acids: CASSPGGSGNTIYF. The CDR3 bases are TGTGCCAGCAGCCCAGGGGGCTCTGGAAACACCATATATTTT.